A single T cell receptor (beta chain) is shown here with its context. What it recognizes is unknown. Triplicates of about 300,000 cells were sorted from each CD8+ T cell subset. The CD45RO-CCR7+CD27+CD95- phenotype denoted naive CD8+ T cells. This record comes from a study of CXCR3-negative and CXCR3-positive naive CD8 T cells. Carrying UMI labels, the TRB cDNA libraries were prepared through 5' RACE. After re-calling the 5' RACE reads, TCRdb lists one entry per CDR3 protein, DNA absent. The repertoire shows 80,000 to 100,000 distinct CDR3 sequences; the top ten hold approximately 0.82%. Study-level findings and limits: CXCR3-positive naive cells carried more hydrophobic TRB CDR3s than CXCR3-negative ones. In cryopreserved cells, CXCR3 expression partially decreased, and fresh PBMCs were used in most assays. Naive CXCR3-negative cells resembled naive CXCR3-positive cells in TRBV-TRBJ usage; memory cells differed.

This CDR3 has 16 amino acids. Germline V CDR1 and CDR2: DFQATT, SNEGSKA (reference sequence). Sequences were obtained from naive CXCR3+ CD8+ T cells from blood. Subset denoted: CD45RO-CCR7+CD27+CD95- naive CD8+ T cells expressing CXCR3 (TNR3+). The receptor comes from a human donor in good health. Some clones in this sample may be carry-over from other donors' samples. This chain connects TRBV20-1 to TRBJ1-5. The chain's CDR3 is CSAREPGTSGNQPQHF.